Each of the 20 T cell receptor beta chains below was sequenced from the same sample in a study of early T cells in non-severe SARS-CoV-2 infection. TCRdb passed the 5' RACE reads through MiXCR, listing each CDR3 protein once. The sample records tens of thousands of distinct CDR3 sequences, over 9.5% being singletons. Sample: whole blood. The source of these receptors is an adult who was a healthcare worker with PCR-confirmed SARS-CoV-2 infection or an uninfected control (not recorded which).

This clonotype was seen a few times. The gene calls are TRBV19 and TRBJ2-3; D unclear. The CDR3 sequence is 13 residues long. CDR1 and CDR2 (germline): LNHDA, SQIVND (reference sequence). Trimming took off 8 bases at V and 3 bases at J, with 12 bases between the two ends. Here the CDR3 reads CASGHRTTDTQYF. CDR3 nucleotide sequence: TGTGCCAGTGGTCACAGAACAACAGATACGCAGTATTTT. Full variable domain (remainder filled in from reference TRBV19 and TRBJ2-3): DGGITQSPKYLFRKEGQNVTLSCEQNLNHDAMYWYRQDPGQGLRLIYYSQIVNDFQKGDIAEGYSVSREKKESFPLTVTSAQKNPTAFYLCASGHRTTDTQYFGPGTRLTVL.

The chain couples TRBV10-3 to TRBJ2-7, with 9 bases aligning to TRBD2. This CDR3 is built from 12 residues. The ends lost 10 bases at V and 7 bases at J; junction bases unmatched: 8. Germline V lookup: CDR1 ENHRY, CDR2 SYGVKD. DNA for the CDR3: TGTGCCACCGTGGGACTAGCCCATGAGCAGTACTTC. Protein: CATVGLAHEQYF.

The J gene is TRBJ2-1, the V gene TRBV20-1; 13 bases fit TRBD2. CDR3 length: 16 amino acids. Germline CDR1 and CDR2: DFQATT and SNEGSKA (reference sequence). With 3 bases clipped from V and 6 bases from J, the junction kept 8 bases outside the gene matches. This chain's CDR3 is CSASDRTSGRLNEQFF. CDR3 DNA: TGCAGTGCTAGTGACCGGACTAGCGGGAGACTCAATGAGCAGTTCTTC.

This chain joins TRBV7-9 and TRBJ1-1, with 8 bases fitting TRBD1. V dropped 10 bases and J dropped 2; count of bases not matched to a gene: 9. The CDR3 is 14 residues long. Germline loops: CDR1 SEHNR, CDR2 FQNEAQ (reference sequence). Written as DNA, the CDR3 is TGTGCCATCCAGACGGACAGGGATAACACTGAAGCTTTCTTT. This encodes CAIQTDRDNTEAFF.

The V and J genes are TRBV7-3 and TRBJ2-3; D is perhaps TRBD2 (5 bases). V shed 4 bases and J shed 1 base, with 9 bases lying between them. The CDR3 has 14 residues. Germline CDR1 is SGHTA and CDR2 is FQGTGA. Written as DNA, the CDR3 is TGTGCCAGCAGCTCCTACGGGGGCACAGATACGCAGTATTTT. Translation: CASSSYGGTDTQYF. The full variable domain, rest sourced from reference TRBV7-3 and TRBJ2-3, is GAGVSQTPSNKVTEKGKYVELRCDPISGHTALYWYRQSLGQGPEFLIYFQGTGAADDSGLPNDRFFAVRPEGSVSTLKIQRTERGDSAVYLCASSSYGGTDTQYFGPGTRLTVL.

The V call is TRBV6-4, the J call TRBJ2-5; D remains unclear. V was trimmed by 3 bases and J by 0 bases, leaving 26 bases between them. Germline assignment: CDR1 MRHNA and CDR2 SNTAGT. The CDR3 sequence is 20 residues long. The CDR3 region is CASSESLTIMAAKYQETQYF. The CDR3, as DNA: TGTGCCAGCAGTGAATCCTTGACGATTATGGCCGCCAAGTACCAAGAGACCCAGTACTTC.

This clonotype has more than one count but fewer than ten. V and J are TRBV7-2 and TRBJ2-3; D is undetermined. Trimming removed 3 bases from V and 5 bases from J, with 12 bases in between. The CDR3 covers 14 residues. Germline loops: CDR1 SGHTA, CDR2 FQGNSA. CDR3 nucleotide sequence: TGTGCCAGCAGCTTTGGGCTAGAAAGAGATACGCAGTATTTT. This codes for CASSFGLERDTQYF.

This clonotype was found many times. The V gene is TRBV6-5, the J gene TRBJ2-1, with D hard to call. Germline CDR1 MNHEY, CDR2 SVGAGI. The CDR3 is 14 residues long. The V end was cut by 6 bases, the J end by 0 bases, with 9 bases between. In DNA form, the CDR3 reads TGTGCCAGCAGACCGGTCAGCTCCTACAATGAGCAGTTCTTC. This codes for CASRPVSSYNEQFF.

This clonotype was picked up many times. The chain employs TRBV7-2 and TRBJ1-1; 10 bases match TRBD1. With 4 bases clipped from V and 10 bases from J, the junction kept 9 bases outside the gene matches. The germline V gene encodes CDR1 SGHTA and CDR2 FQGNSA. This CDR3 has 14 amino acids. Here the CDR3 DNA reads TGTGCCAGCAGCTCGAAGACAGGGGGCGAAGGAGCTTTCTTT. The encoded protein is CASSSKTGGEGAFF. Full variable domain (missing parts from reference TRBV7-2 and TRBJ1-1): GAGVSQSPSNKVTEKGKDVELRCDPISGHTALYWYRQSLGQGLEFLIYFQGNSAPDKSGLPSDRFSAERTGGSVSTLTIQRTQQEDSAVYLCASSSKTGGEGAFFGQGTRLTVV.

About this clonotype itself: A much larger clone differs by one base, so this may be a read error. This chain joins TRBV13 and TRBJ2-7, with 9 bases fitting TRBD1. The CDR3 runs to 10 residues. CDR1 and CDR2 (germline): PRHDT, FYEKMQ (reference sequence). This CDR3 reads CVSSPQGAHF. In DNA form, the CDR3 reads TGTGTCAGCAGCCCACAGGGGGCCCACTTC.

This clonotype was observed at least ten times. The chain combines TRBV5-1 with TRBJ1-2; D unclear. Germline V CDR1 and CDR2: SGHRS, YFSETQ. The CDR3 length is 13 residues. V shed 0 bases and J shed 5 bases, with 8 bases lying between them. DNA of the CDR3: TGCGCCAGCAGCTTGGGGCTCCTTTATGGCTACACCTTC. This codes for CASSLGLLYGYTF.

This rearrangement joins TRBV5-4 to TRBJ1-2; 10 bases agree with TRBD1. After removal of 4 bases from V and 4 bases from J, the junction contained 4 bases not matched to a gene. The CDR3 has 14 amino acids. CDR1 and CDR2 from the germline V gene are SGHNT and YYREEE (reference sequence). CDR3 region: CASSTDRGSYGYTF. In nucleotides, the CDR3 is TGTGCCAGCAGCACGGACAGGGGGAGCTATGGCTACACCTTC.

This clonotype was seen at least ten times. CDR3 region: CASSPQGYGANVLTF. CDR3 in DNA: TGTGCCAGCAGTCCACAGGGCTACGGGGCCAACGTCCTGACTTTC. The genes are TRBV2 and TRBJ2-6, with TRBD1 as a possible D gene (6 bases). This CDR3 has 15 amino acids. V shed 5 bases and J shed 4 bases, with 12 bases lying between them. Germline CDR1 SNHLY, CDR2 FYNNEI.

Ten or more counts support this clonotype. The chain combines TRBV2 with TRBJ1-2; 8 bases match TRBD1. CDR3 length: 13 residues. CDR1 is SNHLY and CDR2 is FYNNEI in the germline V gene. V dropped 11 bases and J dropped 5; count of bases not matched to a gene: 10. The CDR3 reads CACSQGAGYGYTF. Here the CDR3 DNA reads TGTGCCTGCTCGCAGGGGGCTGGTTATGGCTACACCTTC.

The rearrangement uses TRBV20-1 and TRBJ1-2, with D tentatively TRBD1 (6 bases). This CDR3 has 15 residues. From germline, CDR1 is DFQATT and CDR2 SNEGSKA (reference sequence). The DNA for the CDR3 is TGCGCCCTGGAGGGTCAGGGGCCCCTTTTGGATGGCTACACCTTC. This codes for CALEGQGPLLDGYTF.

The chain links TRBV3-1 to TRBJ1-2, with D tentatively TRBD1 (6 bases). The CDR3 has 16 residues. V gave up 6 bases and J gave up 4 bases, with 21 bases separating them. The V gene's germline CDR1 is LGHDT and CDR2 YNNKEL (reference sequence). The CDR3 here is CASSPSGGRNSYGYTF. As DNA, the CDR3 is TGTGCCAGCAGTCCGAGCGGGGGGCGTAATAGCTATGGCTACACCTTC.

The chain is built from TRBV7-6 and TRBJ2-3, with 10 nucleotides matching TRBD2. Germline CDR1 SGHVS, CDR2 FNYEAQ. Trimming at V came to 2 bases and at J to 5 bases, leaving 4 bases not matched to a gene. The CDR3 is made up of 15 amino acids. The CDR3 region has the DNA TGTGCCAGCAGCTTACTAGCGGGGGCCGGAGATACGCAGTATTTT. This translates into CASSLLAGAGDTQYF.

This clonotype was detected many times. The V and J genes are TRBV6-6 and TRBJ2-5, with D perhaps given as TRBD1 or TRBD2 (6 bases each). From germline, CDR1 is MNHNY and CDR2 SVGAGI (reference sequence). V lost 5 bases to trimming and J lost 1 base, with 14 bases between them. The CDR3 consists of 15 residues. CDR3 bases: TGTGCCAGCAGTCGCGGGGACAAGCTCCAAGAGACCCAGTACTTC. Translation: CASSRGDKLQETQYF.

This clonotype was counted between two and nine times. The V call is TRBV7-9, the J call TRBJ2-5, with D unclear. V lost 3 bases and J 7 bases, leaving 12 bases between the germline ends. The CDR3 consists of 13 residues. Germline V gene data show CDR1 as SEHNR and CDR2 as FQNEAQ (reference sequence). The CDR3 protein is CASSFGMIRTQYF. The CDR3 DNA is TGTGCCAGCAGCTTTGGTATGATCCGGACCCAGTACTTC.

This clonotype has just a few counts. The chain uses TRBV20-1 and TRBJ1-5; the D is unclear. Per the germline V gene, CDR1 is DFQATT and CDR2 is SNEGSKA (reference sequence). This CDR3 is built from 15 residues. Trimming removed 0 bases from V and 0 bases from J, with 9 bases in between. The CDR3 bases are TGCAGTGCTAGAGAATTAGCGGATAGCAATCAGCCCCAGCATTTT. Protein sequence: CSARELADSNQPQHF.